The 15 T cell receptor beta chains listed next were all sequenced from one sample in a study of blood T cell repertoires in COVID-19. Assay used: immunoSEQ multiplex PCR; TCRdb lists only in-frame clones, some missing. The sample carries fewer than 250,000 clones, more than 85% recorded once. The sample was peripheral blood. The receptors were gathered from a man aged 40-49 years with acute or convalescent COVID-19.

The chain links TRBV28 to TRBJ1-4, with 8 bases fitting TRBD1. Germline assignment: CDR1 MDHEN and CDR2 SYDVKM. The CDR3 is 15 amino acids. V trimming: 3 bases; J trimming: 8 bases; junction bases outside the gene matches: 8. The CDR3 DNA reads TGTGCCAGCAGTTTCCAGGGGGCGCGGGGGGAAAAACTGTTTTTT. Translated: CASSFQGARGEKLFF.

The chain's CDR3 is CAFSSGRGNYGYTF. The CDR3 DNA reads TGTGCCTTTTCGTCGGGTAGGGGGAACTATGGCTACACCTTC. The chain employs TRBV6-5 and TRBJ1-2; D is possibly TRBD1 (6 bases). V lost 11 bases and J 2 bases, leaving 18 bases between the germline ends. The CDR3 spans 14 residues. The germline V gene encodes CDR1 MNHEY and CDR2 SVGAGI.

The V gene is TRBV30, the J gene TRBJ2-3, with 8 bases identical to TRBD2. Germline-derived CDR1 and CDR2 are GTSNPN and SVGIG (reference sequence). This CDR3 is built from 15 residues. The junction had 7 bases not matched to a gene; V was cut back by 3 bases and J by 2 bases. This CDR3 is CAWSKLAATTDTQYF. The CDR3 bases are TGTGCCTGGAGCAAACTAGCGGCGACCACAGATACGCAGTATTTT.

The J gene is TRBJ1-2, the V gene TRBV19, with 10 bases lining up with TRBD1. The CDR3 consists of 16 residues. Germline V gene sequence: CDR1 LNHDA, CDR2 SQIVND (reference sequence). V shed 6 bases, J shed 0 bases, and the junction held 7 bases outside the gene matches. The CDR3 DNA reads as TGTGCCAGTAGGTATCCGGGACAGGGGCCTAACTATGGCTACACCTTC. It specifies CASRYPGQGPNYGYTF.

This clone was observed once. V is TRBV12-3 or TRBV12-4 and J is TRBJ2-1, with D hard to call. This CDR3 comprises 12 residues. The ends were cut back, 5 bases at V and 7 bases at J, with 9 bases in the middle. The CDR3 reads CASSRHSNEQFF. The CDR3 DNA is TGTGCCAGCAGTCGCCATAGTAATGAGCAGTTCTTC.

The gene calls are TRBV7-6 and TRBJ2-2; 9 bases agree with TRBD1. The CDR3 spans 15 residues. Per germline, CDR1 SGHVS and CDR2 FNYEAQ. V gave up 4 bases and J gave up 3 bases; unmatched junction bases: 3. The CDR3 nucleotides read TGTGCCAGCAGCTGGGACAGGGAGGACACCGGGGAGCTGTTTTTT. Translating it yields CASSWDREDTGELFF. The whole variable domain, filled in from reference TRBV7-6 and TRBJ2-2, reads GAGVSQSPRYKVTKRGQDVALRCDPISGHVSLYWYRQALGQGPEFLTYFNYEAQQDKSGLPNDRFSAERPEGSISTLTIQRTEQRDSAMYRCASSWDREDTGELFFGEGSRLTVL.

The chain employs TRBV7-9 and TRBJ1-2, with a possible D match to TRBD1 (5 bases). The ends were cut back, 0 bases at V and 5 bases at J, with 10 bases in the middle. CDR1 SEHNR and CDR2 FQNEAQ come from the germline V gene (reference sequence). CDR3 length: 14 amino acids. The CDR3 sequence: CASSLARGPYGYTF. CDR3 sequence (DNA): TGTGCCAGCAGCTTAGCGCGGGGCCCTTATGGCTACACCTTC.

J is TRBJ1-5 and V is TRBV7-9; D is ambiguous. V lost 5 bases and J lost 1, with 9 bases in between. Germline V gene lookup returns CDR1 SEHNR and CDR2 FQNEAQ (reference sequence). This CDR3 contains 14 residues. CDR3 nucleotides: TGTGCCAGCAGCCCCTTTGAGAGCAATCAGCCCCAGCATTTT. Its protein is CASSPFESNQPQHF.

The V and J genes are TRBV4-2 and TRBJ1-1, with TRBD1 as a possible D gene (6 bases). The germline V gene has CDR1 LGHNA and CDR2 YNFKEQ. V lost 4 bases to trimming and J lost 1 base, with 16 bases between them. The CDR3 consists of 16 residues. In DNA, the CDR3 is TGTGCCAGCAGCCTATTCACGGCAGGGGCGAACACTGAAGCTTTCTTT. As protein: CASSLFTAGANTEAFF.

The CDR3 DNA reads TGTGCCAGCAGCTTGGATCCAGGCCTAGAAAAACTGTTTTTT. Its translation: CASSLDPGLEKLFF. The chain has TRBV5-5 and TRBJ1-4; D gene ambiguous. Trimming left V 0 bases short and J 8 bases short, with 11 bases between. The CDR3 is 14 residues long. Germline V gives CDR1 SGHKS, CDR2 YYEKEE (reference sequence).

The V call is TRBV27, the J call TRBJ2-5; 11 positions agree with TRBD1. The J segment lost 5 bases and the V segment lost 6 bases, leaving 5 bases of the junction unmatched. The CDR3 sequence is 14 residues long. Per germline, CDR1 MNHEY and CDR2 SMNVEV (reference sequence). The CDR3 reads CASSRTGGGETQYF. In DNA form, the CDR3 reads TGTGCCAGCAGCAGGACAGGGGGCGGTGAGACCCAGTACTTC.

J is TRBJ2-7 and V is TRBV11-3; a possible D gene is TRBD1 (5 bases). The V gene lost 4 bases and the J gene lost 0 bases, with 7 bases spanning the gap. The germline CDR1 and CDR2 sequences are SGHNT and YENEEA. The length of the CDR3 is 13 residues. The CDR3 DNA reads TGTGCCAGCAGCTCCGGACACTCCTACGAGCAGTACTTC. Its protein is CASSSGHSYEQYF.

The CDR3 loop is CASSPNRNYGYTF. CDR3 nucleotide sequence: TGTGCCAGCAGTCCTAATCGTAACTATGGCTACACCTTC. The V gene is TRBV28, the J gene TRBJ1-2; no definite D call. The CDR3 has 13 residues. Germline assignment: CDR1 MDHEN and CDR2 SYDVKM. Trimming took 5 bases from V and 1 from J, leaving 8 bases between them.

This chain links TRBV5-4 with TRBJ2-7; 12 bases are a match to TRBD2. The CDR3 loop spans 15 amino acids. The germline V gene encodes CDR1 SGHNT and CDR2 YYREEE (reference sequence). The V and J ends lost 0 bases and 6 bases, in that order; junction bases with no gene match: 4. The CDR3 DNA reads as TGTGCCAGCAGCTTGGGACTAGCGGGAGCGAGCGAGCAGTACTTC. It encodes CASSLGLAGASEQYF.

This clone was recorded once. The junction does not match germline at one end; this may be a read error. The chain combines TRBV15 with TRBJ1-1; D is undetermined. The CDR3 consists of 14 residues. Per the germline V gene, CDR1 is LNHNV and CDR2 is YYDKDF (reference sequence). The CDR3 DNA sequence: TGTGCCACCGGCAGAGATGTAGGGAGCACTGAAGCTTTCTTT. Translated, it gives CATGRDVGSTEAFF.